The source of this TCR beta chain is a study of CD8+ T cells in alopecia areata. Broader study findings: Numerous clones, expanded in lesions, remained in scalp and blood during tofacitinib. Uncertainty remains about how baseline CD8+ expansion links to response, with one nonresponder.

Treatment described: oral pan-JAK inhibitor, 5-10 mg twice daily. A note on this clone: The antigen is undetermined.

CDR1 and CDR2 from the germline V gene are MGHDK and SYGVNS. The CDR3 loop spans 16 amino acids. Trimming took off 3 bases at V and 2 bases at J, with 16 bases between the two ends. Reverse transcribed after extraction, RNA yielded cDNA as the sequencing template. Sequencing used immunoSEQ multiplex PCR; TCRdb keeps in-frame clones, though not all of them. The sample consists of 90,000 to 150,000 clones, 50% to 55% of them appearing once. This sequence joins TRBV25-1 and TRBJ1-2; TRBD1 might be the D (5 bases). This sequence was found in a human donor with alopecia areata. Sequenced material: CD4+ T cells sorted from blood, taken at week 4, from a patient treated with tofacitinib. CDR3 sequence (DNA): TGTGCCAGCAGTGATGCGGTGTTAGGGGCCAACTATGGCTACACCTTC. Its translation: CASSDAVLGANYGYTF.